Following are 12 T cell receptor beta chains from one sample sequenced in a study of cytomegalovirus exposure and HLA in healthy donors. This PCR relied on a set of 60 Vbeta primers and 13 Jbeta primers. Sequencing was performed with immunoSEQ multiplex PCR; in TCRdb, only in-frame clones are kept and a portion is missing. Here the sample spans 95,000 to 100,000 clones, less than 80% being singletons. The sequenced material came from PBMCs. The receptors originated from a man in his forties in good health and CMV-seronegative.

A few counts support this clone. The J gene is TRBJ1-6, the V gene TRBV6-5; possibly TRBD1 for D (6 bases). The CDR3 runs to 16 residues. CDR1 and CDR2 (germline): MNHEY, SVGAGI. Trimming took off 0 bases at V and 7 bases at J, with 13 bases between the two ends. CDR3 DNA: TGTGCCAGCAGTTACTCGTCGGGGGGCAGAAATTCACCCCTCCACTTT. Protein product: CASSYSSGGRNSPLHF.

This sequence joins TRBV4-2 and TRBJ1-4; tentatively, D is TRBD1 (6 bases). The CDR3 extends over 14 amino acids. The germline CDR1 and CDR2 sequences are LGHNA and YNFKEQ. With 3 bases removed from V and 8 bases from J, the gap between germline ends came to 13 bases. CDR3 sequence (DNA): TGTGCCAGCAGCCATAGTGCAGGGGACGAAAAACTGTTTTTT. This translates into CASSHSAGDEKLFF.

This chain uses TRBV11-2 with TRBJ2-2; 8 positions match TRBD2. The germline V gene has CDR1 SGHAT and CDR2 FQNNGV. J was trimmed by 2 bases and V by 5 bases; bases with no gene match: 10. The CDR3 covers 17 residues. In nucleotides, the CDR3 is TGTGCCAGCAGCCAACGGGGGGGGCTATCAAACACCGGGGAGCTGTTTTTT. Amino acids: CASSQRGGLSNTGELFF.

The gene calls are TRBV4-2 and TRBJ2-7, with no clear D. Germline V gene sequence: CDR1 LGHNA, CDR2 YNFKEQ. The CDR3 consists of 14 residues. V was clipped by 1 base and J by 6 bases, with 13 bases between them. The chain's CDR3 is CASSQVREPVEQYF. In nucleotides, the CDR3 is TGTGCCAGCAGCCAAGTCCGAGAACCGGTCGAGCAGTACTTC.

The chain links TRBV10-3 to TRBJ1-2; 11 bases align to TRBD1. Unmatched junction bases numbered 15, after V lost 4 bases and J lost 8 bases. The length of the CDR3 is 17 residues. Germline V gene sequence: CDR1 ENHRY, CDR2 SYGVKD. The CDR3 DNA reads TGTGCCATCAGTGCCCGGGGGACAGGGGGAGGTTTCGGAGGCTACACCTTC. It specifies CAISARGTGGGFGGYTF.

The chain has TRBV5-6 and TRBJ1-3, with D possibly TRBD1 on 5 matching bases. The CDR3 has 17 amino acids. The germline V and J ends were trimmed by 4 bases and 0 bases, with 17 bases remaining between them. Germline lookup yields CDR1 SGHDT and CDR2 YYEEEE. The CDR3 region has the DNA TGTGCCAGCAGCCGCCTCTCAGACAGAAGCTCTGGAAACACCATATATTTT. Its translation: CASSRLSDRSSGNTIYF.

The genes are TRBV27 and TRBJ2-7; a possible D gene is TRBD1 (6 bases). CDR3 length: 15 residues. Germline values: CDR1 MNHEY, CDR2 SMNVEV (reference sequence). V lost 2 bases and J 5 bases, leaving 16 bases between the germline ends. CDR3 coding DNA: TGTGCCAGCAGTTTACTAGGGGGTCATGGCGACGAGCAGTACTTC. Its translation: CASSLLGGHGDEQYF.

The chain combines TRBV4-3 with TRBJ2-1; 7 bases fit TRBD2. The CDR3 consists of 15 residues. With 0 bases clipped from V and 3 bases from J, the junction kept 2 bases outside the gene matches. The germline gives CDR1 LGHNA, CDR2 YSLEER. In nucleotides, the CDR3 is TGCGCCAGCAGCCAAGAGAGCGGGAACTACAATGAGCAGTTCTTC. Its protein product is CASSQESGNYNEQFF.

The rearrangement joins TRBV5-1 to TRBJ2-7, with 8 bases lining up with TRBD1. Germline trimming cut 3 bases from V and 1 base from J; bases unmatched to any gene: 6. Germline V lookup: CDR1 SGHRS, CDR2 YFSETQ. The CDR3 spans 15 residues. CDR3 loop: CASSSTGTGSYEQYF. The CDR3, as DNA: TGCGCCAGCAGCTCGACCGGGACAGGATCCTACGAGCAGTACTTC.

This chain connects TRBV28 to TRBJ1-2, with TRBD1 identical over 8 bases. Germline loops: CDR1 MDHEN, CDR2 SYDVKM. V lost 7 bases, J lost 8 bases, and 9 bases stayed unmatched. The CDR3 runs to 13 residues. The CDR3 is CASNQDRVRGYTF. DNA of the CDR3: TGTGCCAGCAACCAGGACAGGGTGCGGGGCTACACCTTC.

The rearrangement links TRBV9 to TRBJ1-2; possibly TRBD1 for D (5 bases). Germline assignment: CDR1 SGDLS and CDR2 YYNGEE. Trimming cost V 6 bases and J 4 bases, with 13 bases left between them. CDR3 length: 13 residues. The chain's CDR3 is CASNQGGPYGYTF. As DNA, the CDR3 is TGTGCCAGCAACCAGGGAGGGCCCTATGGCTACACCTTC.

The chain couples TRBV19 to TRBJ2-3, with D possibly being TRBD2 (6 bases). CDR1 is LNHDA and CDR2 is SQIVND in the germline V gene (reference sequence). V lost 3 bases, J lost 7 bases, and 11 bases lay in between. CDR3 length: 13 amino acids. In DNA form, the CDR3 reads TGTGCCAGTAGTATTAGCCGGGAGAATACGCAGTATTTT. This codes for CASSISRENTQYF.